This T cell receptor (beta chain) was identified in a study of T-cell reconstitution after alpha-beta-depleted transplantation in children. Trimming cost V 7 bases and J 7 bases; bases outside gene matches: 14. The CDR3 length is 16 residues. The V gene's germline CDR1 is MGHDK and CDR2 SYGVNS. Using unique molecular identifiers, the investigators prepared the TCRbeta library. One entry per CDR3 protein, called by TCRdb with MiXCR from the PCR reads. The profile shows fewer than 550,000 distinct CDR3 sequences, roughly 10% of them singletons. The TCR sequence derives from a female patient aged 2-9 years who had a stem cell transplant for aplastic anemia, so the T cells may come from the graft donor. The V and J genes are TRBV25-1 and TRBJ2-2; 8 bases align to TRBD2. Material: PBMCs, mostly from graft donor cells, obtained 180 days after TCRalphabeta/CD19-depleted stem cell transplant. The CDR3 protein is CASKRAGVRVDGELFF. The CDR3 nucleotides read TGTGCCAGCAAAAGAGCGGGAGTAAGGGTAGACGGGGAGCTGTTTTTT.